This is a list of T cell receptor beta chains from one sample in a study of blood T cell repertoires in COVID-19. Sequencing was performed with immunoSEQ multiplex PCR; in TCRdb, only in-frame clones are kept and a portion is missing. The sample contains about 320,000 clones, 90% of which appear only once. Sequenced input: PBMCs or T cells enriched from blood (not recorded which). Receptors were obtained from a man between 60 and 75 years old who had recovered from COVID-19. Both conserved end residues are part of each CDR3. A D gene is named only where the DNA matches it firmly. Some rows mark clone size as missing; the rest say once, few, many or name a class of expanded clone.

D: NA
J: TRBJ1-1
size: NA
length: 15
V: TRBV7-9
CDR3: CASSPPGGENTEAFF
DNA: TGTGCCAGCAGCCCCCCGGGGGGAGAAAACACTGAAGCTTTCTTT

D: NA
J: TRBJ2-7
size: NA
length: 13
V: TRBV12-3/TRBV12-4
CDR3: CASSLGSTYEQYF
DNA: TGTGCCAGCAGTTTGGGCAGCACCTACGAGCAGTACTTC

D: TRBD2
J: TRBJ2-1
size: NA
length: 17
V: TRBV18
CDR3: CASSPPLRGSSYNEQFF
DNA: TGTGCCAGCTCACCACCCCTTCGCGGGAGCTCCTACAATGAGCAGTTCTTC

D: TRBD2
J: TRBJ2-7
size: NA
length: 14
V: TRBV27
CDR3: CASSPETSGTGQYF
DNA: TGTGCCAGCAGTCCGGAGACTAGCGGCACGGGGCAGTACTTC

D: TRBD1
J: TRBJ2-7
size: NA
length: 14
V: TRBV9
CDR3: CASSGGTGKYEQYF
DNA: TGTGCCAGCAGCGGTGGGACAGGGAAATACGAGCAGTACTTC

D: TRBD1
J: TRBJ2-1
size: once
length: 15
V: TRBV7-9
CDR3: CASSTRKDREYEQFF
DNA: TGTGCCAGCAGCACACGCAAGGACAGGGAATATGAGCAGTTCTTC

D: NA
J: TRBJ2-7
size: NA
length: 13
V: TRBV9
CDR3: CASSVRPGYEQYF
DNA: TGTGCCAGCAGCGTACGCCCGGGGTACGAGCAGTACTTC

D: NA
J: TRBJ2-2
size: NA
length: 15
V: TRBV9
CDR3: CASSVNGHNTGELFF
DNA: TGTGCCAGCAGCGTAAACGGACACAACACCGGGGAGCTGTTTTTT

D: TRBD1
J: TRBJ2-7
size: NA
length: 17
V: TRBV4-1
CDR3: CASSQTRRDSILREQYF
DNA: TGCGCCAGCAGCCAAACCCGCAGGGACAGTATCCTACGGGAGCAGTACTTC

D: NA
J: TRBJ2-1
size: few
length: 17
V: TRBV9
CDR3: CASSVAPSGGNANEQFF
DNA: TGTGCCAGCAGCGTAGCCCCGTCGGGCGGGAATGCCAATGAGCAGTTCTTC

D: NA
J: TRBJ1-2
size: NA
length: 11
V: TRBV2
CDR3: CASRQGNGYTF
DNA: TGTGCCAGCAGACAGGGAAATGGCTACACCTTC

D: NA
J: TRBJ2-5
size: NA
length: 14
V: TRBV19
CDR3: CASSISGRGETQYF
DNA: TGTGCCAGTAGTATTTCGGGTAGGGGTGAGACCCAGTACTTC

D: TRBD2
J: TRBJ2-2
size: NA
length: 18
V: TRBV3-1/TRBV3-2
CDR3: CASSPRTSGGYYTGELFF
DNA: TGTGCCAGCAGCCCAAGGACTAGCGGGGGATATTACACCGGGGAGCTGTTTTTT

D: TRBD2
J: TRBJ2-5
size: NA
length: 17
V: TRBV19
CDR3: CASSSSRLAGAGETQYF
DNA: TGTGCCAGTAGTTCATCCCGACTAGCGGGAGCGGGAGAGACCCAGTACTTC

D: NA
J: TRBJ1-1
size: NA
length: 14
V: TRBV6-5
CDR3: CASSLDRQNTEAFF
DNA: TGTGCCAGCAGTCTTGACAGACAGAACACTGAAGCTTTCTTT

D: NA
J: TRBJ1-3
size: NA
length: 16
V: TRBV7-2
CDR3: CASSPRIQGAGNTIYF
DNA: TGTGCCAGCAGCCCCCGAATACAGGGTGCGGGAAACACCATATATTTT

D: TRBD2
J: TRBJ2-1
size: NA
length: 15
V: TRBV11-3
CDR3: CASREVAGTYNEQFF
DNA: TGTGCCAGCAGGGAAGTAGCGGGGACCTACAATGAGCAGTTCTTC

D: TRBD1
J: TRBJ1-1
size: few
length: 13
V: TRBV12-3/TRBV12-4
CDR3: CASSATGGGEAFF
DNA: TGTGCCAGCAGTGCCACAGGGGGTGGTGAAGCTTTCTTT

D: NA
J: TRBJ1-1
size: NA
length: 14
V: TRBV5-1
CDR3: CASSEGGLNTEAFF
DNA: TGCGCCAGCAGCGAGGGGGGGCTGAACACTGAAGCTTTCTTT

D: NA
J: TRBJ1-3
size: NA
length: 12
V: TRBV4-1
CDR3: CASSQGQGTIYF
DNA: TGCGCCAGCAGCCAGGGGCAGGGCACCATATATTTT